These T cell receptor beta chains were read from a single sample in a study of cytomegalovirus exposure and HLA in healthy donors. Data came from immunoSEQ multiplex PCR; TCRdb stores just in-frame clones and leaves some out. The sample shows about 160,000 clones, roughly 80% of them seen only once. The sample was PBMCs. The origin of the receptors is a man aged 50 or older in good health and CMV-seropositive. Each CDR3 is given with its conserved first and last residue. The order of the fields is V gene, clone size, D gene, J gene, CDR3 DNA, CDR3 protein. D genes are given only for firm matches. A clone size is listed for some rows: how often the clone was seen (once, few, many), or a class if it is expanded.

v_call: TRBV30
clone_size: .
d_call: TRBD1
j_call: TRBJ2-7
cdr3_nt: TGTGCCTGGCACTGGGACAGGGATCGCGAGCAGTACTTC
cdr3_aa: CAWHWDRDREQYF

v_call: TRBV2
clone_size: .
d_call: TRBD2
j_call: TRBJ2-2
cdr3_nt: TGTGCCAGCACTGGACTAGCGGGAGCCGGGGAGCTGTTTTTT
cdr3_aa: CASTGLAGAGELFF

v_call: TRBV29-1
clone_size: .
d_call: TRBD2
j_call: TRBJ2-7
cdr3_nt: TGCAGCGTAGTTCTCCCCCGGGACTACTACGAGCAGTACTTC
cdr3_aa: CSVVLPRDYYEQYF

v_call: TRBV7-8
clone_size: once
d_call: TRBD2
j_call: TRBJ2-7
cdr3_nt: TGTGCCAGCAGCTTAGAGGTAGCGGGGGCCTCCTACGAGCAGTACTTC
cdr3_aa: CASSLEVAGASYEQYF

v_call: TRBV6-5
clone_size: .
d_call: TRBD2
j_call: TRBJ2-7
cdr3_nt: TGTGCCAGCAGTCTATTACGGGGGGGTAGTGAGCAGTACTTC
cdr3_aa: CASSLLRGGSEQYF

v_call: TRBV15
clone_size: .
d_call: TRBD2
j_call: TRBJ2-1
cdr3_nt: TGTGCCTCTCGCGGGGGGCTTTACAATGAGCAGTTCTTC
cdr3_aa: CASRGGLYNEQFF

v_call: TRBV7-9
clone_size: .
d_call: .
j_call: TRBJ2-5
cdr3_nt: TGTGCCAGCGCATCAGGGCAAGAGACCCAGTACTTC
cdr3_aa: CASASGQETQYF

v_call: TRBV4-3
clone_size: few
d_call: .
j_call: TRBJ1-3
cdr3_nt: TGCGCCAGCAGCCAAGAGTCCGGGGGGAACACCATATATTTT
cdr3_aa: CASSQESGGNTIYF

v_call: TRBV11-2
clone_size: .
d_call: TRBD1
j_call: TRBJ1-2
cdr3_nt: TGTGCCAGCAGCCCCGGGACAGGGGTACGCGCTGGCTACACCTTC
cdr3_aa: CASSPGTGVRAGYTF

v_call: TRBV29-1
clone_size: few
d_call: .
j_call: TRBJ2-3
cdr3_nt: TGCAGCGTTCGGGAAGATGCGCAGTATTTT
cdr3_aa: CSVREDAQYF